This is a list of T cell receptor beta chains from one sample in a study of PD-1 blockade in classical Hodgkin lymphoma. Generated by immunoSEQ multiplex PCR, the TCRdb table keeps only in-frame clones and is missing some. The sample includes tens of thousands of clones, over 80% seen only once; the top ten take about a sixth. The sample consisted of peripheral blood mononuclear cells (PBMCs), taken before the fourth cycle of nivolumab. The source of these receptors is a human donor with classical Hodgkin lymphoma. CDR3s include the opening cysteine and the closing phenylalanine or tryptophan. The order of the fields is V gene, J gene, D gene, clone size, CDR3 length, CDR3 DNA, CDR3 protein. The D gene is left open where the match is weak. The listing skips clone size in some rows; elsewhere it reads once, few, many or a size class.

TRBV11-2,TRBJ1-5,.,.,13,TGTGCCAGCAGCTTTCAGGGTTCTCAGCCCCAGCATTTT,CASSFQGSQPQHF
TRBV6-1,TRBJ2-2,.,.,14,TGTGCCAGCAGTGAAGGGCCGAACACCGGGGAGCTGTTTTTT,CASSEGPNTGELFF
TRBV9,TRBJ1-3,.,once,14,TGTGCCAGCAGCCGTAGCCAGCTCGGAAACACCATATATTTT,CASSRSQLGNTIYF
TRBV7-2,TRBJ1-2,TRBD1,.,14,TGTGCCAGCAGCTCCGGCGGGACAGGGTATGGCTACACCTTC,CASSSGGTGYGYTF
TRBV5-1,TRBJ2-5,.,.,13,TGCGCCAGCAGCTTGGAGGGTCAAGAGACCCAGTACTTC,CASSLEGQETQYF
TRBV28,TRBJ1-5,.,once,14,TGTGCCAGCAGTTTATTCAGTACCAATCAGCCCCAGCATTTT,CASSLFSTNQPQHF
TRBV7-9,TRBJ2-1,.,.,17,.,CASSFGPGRPKGNEQFF
TRBV27,TRBJ2-3,.,.,14,TGTGCCAGCAGCCCTCGAAGAGGCACAGATACGCAGTATTTT,CASSPRRGTDTQYF
TRBV5-4,TRBJ2-7,TRBD1,.,15,TGTGCCAGCAGCTCCCCCGGGACAGGGGTATACGAGCAGTACTTC,CASSSPGTGVYEQYF
TRBV5-6,TRBJ2-2,TRBD1,.,17,TGTGCCAGCAGCTTGTGGGCCGGACAGGGGTGGTCCGGGGAGCTGTTTTTT,CASSLWAGQGWSGELFF
TRBV2,TRBJ2-1,.,once,13,TGTGCCAGCAGTGCTGGCGGGTTCGATGAGCAGTTCTTC,CASSAGGFDEQFF
TRBV29-1,TRBJ2-3,.,.,12,TGCAGCGTCCGAGTGGGCACAGATACGCAGTATTTT,CSVRVGTDTQYF
TRBV15,TRBJ1-1,.,.,12,TGTGCCACCAGCAGAAAGGACGGCGGGGCTTTCTTT,CATSRKDGGAFF
TRBV6-1,TRBJ2-1,.,once,12,TGTGCCAGCAGTGAAATCCCTAGCCCGTGGTTCTTC,CASSEIPSPWFF
TRBV20-1,TRBJ1-1,.,.,11,TGCAGTGCCATTGCGGGACTCCAAGCTTTCTTT,CSAIAGLQAFF
TRBV7-2,TRBJ2-7,.,.,16,TGTGCCAGCAGCTTAGACCCCACGGCCTCCGTCTACGAGCAGTACTTC,CASSLDPTASVYEQYF
TRBV7-2,TRBJ2-3,.,.,14,TGTGCCAGCAGCACCTTCGGCAGTACAGATACGCAGTATTTT,CASSTFGSTDTQYF
TRBV5-6,TRBJ2-6,.,.,14,TGTGCCAGCAGCTTTCGAGGGAGGGCCAACGTCCTGACTTTC,CASSFRGRANVLTF
TRBV19,TRBJ1-3,.,once,15,TGTGCCAGTAGTATTGTCGGAGAAGCTGGAAACACCATATATTTT,CASSIVGEAGNTIYF
TRBV5-4,TRBJ2-2,.,once,16,TGTGCCAGTAGCTGGGCTGGCGGGCGAGACACCGGGGAGCTGTTTTTT,CASSWAGGRDTGELFF
TRBV2,TRBJ2-3,.,.,15,TGTGCCAGCAGGACCGGGACACTCCAACTCGGTACGCAGTATTTT,CASRTGTLQLGTQYF
TRBV19,TRBJ1-1,.,.,12,TGTGCCAGTAGTATAGAGGGTATTGAAGCTTTCTTT,CASSIEGIEAFF
TRBV7-2,TRBJ2-7,TRBD2,.,16,TGTGCCAGCAGCTTCCGGACTAGCGGGACCTACTACGAGCAGTACTTC,CASSFRTSGTYYEQYF
TRBV19,TRBJ2-1,TRBD2,once,16,TGTGCCAGTAGGGACGGGACTAGCGGGAGGGGCAATGAGCAGTTCTTC,CASRDGTSGRGNEQFF
TRBV9,TRBJ2-3,TRBD2,.,16,TGTGCCAGCGGAAGGGGGCTAGCGGGATTCTCAGATACGCAGTATTTT,CASGRGLAGFSDTQYF
TRBV6-5,TRBJ2-1,.,.,15,TGTGCCAGCAGTTACGGGGGGACGACCTACAATGAGCAGTTCTTC,CASSYGGTTYNEQFF
TRBV4-3,TRBJ1-2,TRBD1,.,14,TGCGCCAGCAGCCAGGGACAGGCCTACTATGGCTACACCTTC,CASSQGQAYYGYTF
TRBV7-9,TRBJ2-2,TRBD2,.,16,TGTGCCAGCAGCCCCAGCGGGAGGGGAGACACCGGGGAGCTGTTTTTT,CASSPSGRGDTGELFF
TRBV5-1,TRBJ1-2,.,.,14,TGCGCCAGCAGCTTGGCCGGGACGAGCTATGGCTACACCTTC,CASSLAGTSYGYTF
TRBV6-1,TRBJ2-5,.,.,16,TGTGCCAGCAGTGAACATATGAGGGGCGCGAGGGAGACCCAGTACTTC,CASSEHMRGARETQYF
TRBV5-1,TRBJ2-3,TRBD2,.,14,TGCGCCACCTCGGGACTAGCGAGCACAGATACGCAGTATTTT,CATSGLASTDTQYF
TRBV5-1,TRBJ2-2,TRBD1,.,15,TGCGCCAGCAGCTTGAACAGGGGCTCCACCGGGGAGCTGTTTTTT,CASSLNRGSTGELFF
TRBV19,TRBJ2-5,.,.,13,TGTGCCAGTAGTCGGTTCCCCCAAGAGACCCAGTACTTC,CASSRFPQETQYF
TRBV7-9,TRBJ1-2,.,.,15,TGTGCCAGCAGCTTAGGTCTCCAGGAAAGATATGGCTACACCTTC,CASSLGLQERYGYTF
TRBV10-3,TRBJ2-7,.,.,12,TGTGCCACATCGTTATCCTCCTACGAGCAGTACTTC,CATSLSSYEQYF
TRBV7-9,TRBJ2-7,.,.,15,TGTGCCAGCACTGGGGGGGCTACGTTATCCTACGAGCAGTACTTC,CASTGGATLSYEQYF
TRBV27,TRBJ2-3,TRBD1,.,16,TGTGCCAGCAGTTCCCCGACAGGGGGTGGCACAGATACGCAGTATTTT,CASSSPTGGGTDTQYF
TRBV4-2,TRBJ2-1,TRBD2,.,17,TGTGCCAGCAGCCAAGGGGTAGCGGGAGGGCCTGGCAATGAGCAGTTCTTC,CASSQGVAGGPGNEQFF
TRBV5-1,TRBJ2-5,.,once,14,TGCGCCAGTGGACTCCGGGACAACCAAGAGACCCAGTACTTC,CASGLRDNQETQYF
TRBV29-1,TRBJ2-3,.,.,12,TGCAGCGTTGGAGGGGGAGCAGATACGCAGTATTTT,CSVGGGADTQYF
TRBV21-1,TRBJ1-3,.,.,16,TGTGCCAGCAGCAAAGGGTTACGGATCTCTGGAAACACCATATATTTT,CASSKGLRISGNTIYF
TRBV7-8,TRBJ2-3,TRBD2,.,16,TGTGCCAGCAGCCGCTCAGTAGCGGGAATCGGGGATACGCAGTATTTT,CASSRSVAGIGDTQYF
TRBV2,TRBJ2-5,.,.,12,TGTGCCAGCAGGCAGTACCAAGAGACCCAGTACTTC,CASRQYQETQYF
TRBV5-4,TRBJ2-5,TRBD2,once,14,TGTGCCAGCAGCTTACCGACTAGCCAGGAGACCCAGTACTTC,CASSLPTSQETQYF
TRBV5-1,TRBJ2-2,.,.,14,TGCGCCAGCAGCCGGGGCCACGACACCGGGGAGCTGTTTTTT,CASSRGHDTGELFF
TRBV9,TRBJ1-3,TRBD1,.,16,TGTGCCAGCAGCGAGCGGACAGGGAGGACGGGAAACACCATATATTTT,CASSERTGRTGNTIYF